The 17 T cell receptor beta chains given below trace back to one sample, sequenced in a study of T cell clones after liver transplantation. The data were produced by immunoSEQ multiplex PCR, yet TCRdb's version contains in-frame clones alone and is incomplete. Of around 110,000 clones listed, 90% were seen once; the top ten hold 0.75% to 0.85%. The sample was CD4+ T cells from blood, taken 12 months after liver transplant. The receptors were gathered from a human patient who received a liver transplant. Certain T cells may be donor cells from the graft.

The rearrangement uses TRBV18 and TRBJ1-2, with TRBD1 matching 8 bases. Germline V gives CDR1 KGHSH, CDR2 LQKENI. The CDR3 sequence is 13 residues long. J gave up 8 bases and V 2 bases, and 4 bases lay outside the gene matches. The CDR3, as DNA: TGTGCCAGCTCACCAAAACAGGGGGAAGGCTACACCTTC. Its protein is CASSPKQGEGYTF.

This clone was detected once. The chain employs TRBV5-1 and TRBJ2-1; D ambiguous. V was trimmed by 0 bases and J by 3 bases, leaving 7 bases between them. Looked up from germline, CDR1 is SGHRS and CDR2 is YFSETQ. There are 14 residues in the CDR3. The CDR3: CASSLEGLYNEQFF. In DNA form, the CDR3 reads TGCGCCAGCAGCTTGGAGGGCCTCTACAATGAGCAGTTCTTC.

The rearrangement links TRBV11-3 to TRBJ2-7; D uncertain. Germline CDR1 SGHNT, CDR2 YENEEA. CDR3 length equals 16 residues. Trimming cost V 5 bases and J 1 base, with 18 bases left between them. CDR3 DNA sequence: TGTGCCAGCAGCCCCCCTCCCCAGAGTTCTTCCTACGAGCAGTACTTC. Residues: CASSPPPQSSSYEQYF.

This clone was seen more than once but under ten times. The chain joins TRBV5-1 to TRBJ1-2, with a weak D call TRBD1 (5 bases). V was shortened by 4 bases and J by 4 bases, with 11 bases between the two germline ends. Germline values: CDR1 SGHRS, CDR2 YFSETQ. The CDR3 extends over 13 amino acids. The CDR3 DNA sequence: TGCGCCAGCAGCCCAGACAGTCTCTATGGCTACACCTTC. Its protein product is CASSPDSLYGYTF.

This chain connects TRBV11-2 to TRBJ2-2, with D unclear. Germline V gives CDR1 SGHAT, CDR2 FQNNGV. CDR3 length: 14 residues. V lost 4 bases, J lost 7 bases, and 13 bases lay in between. This chain's CDR3 is CASSSLGYGGELFF. As DNA, the CDR3 is TGTGCCAGCAGCTCCCTAGGGTACGGCGGGGAGCTGTTTTTT.

The rearrangement joins TRBV11-3 to TRBJ2-7; maybe TRBD2 (6 bases). The V gene lost 4 bases and the J gene lost 0 bases, with 16 bases spanning the gap. Germline values: CDR1 SGHNT, CDR2 YENEEA. This CDR3 has 16 amino acids. CDR3 loop: CASSSAGLPSSYEQYF. DNA for the CDR3: TGTGCCAGCAGCTCAGCGGGCCTTCCAAGCTCCTACGAGCAGTACTTC.

The V and J genes are TRBV27 and TRBJ2-3; 13 bases are a match to TRBD2. The CDR3 runs to 19 residues. V gave up 5 bases and J gave up 2 bases; unmatched junction bases: 13. Germline CDR1 MNHEY, CDR2 SMNVEV (reference sequence). The CDR3, as DNA: TGTGCCAGCAGTAGACCCGCCGGGACTAGCGGGGCGGCCACAGATACGCAGTATTTT. This codes for CASSRPAGTSGAATDTQYF.

This clone appeared a few times. This chain joins TRBV5-6 and TRBJ2-7; 10 positions match TRBD2. Germline V lookup: CDR1 SGHDT, CDR2 YYEEEE. CDR3 length: 18 amino acids. J was trimmed by 7 bases and V by 4 bases; bases with no gene match: 20. The DNA for the CDR3 is TGTGCCAGCAGCGAGACTACCGCGAGGGCTAGCGGGAGAGGGGAGCAGTACTTC. Translating it yields CASSETTARASGRGEQYF.

The rearrangement uses TRBV18 and TRBJ2-2; D unclear. Deletions cut 2 bases from V and 5 bases from J, with 0 bases between. From germline, CDR1 is KGHSH and CDR2 LQKENI. The CDR3 loop spans 11 amino acids. For the CDR3, the DNA is TGTGCCAGCTCACCAACCGGGGAGCTGTTTTTT. Translation: CASSPTGELFF.

The rearrangement links TRBV9 to TRBJ2-3; no firm D call. The CDR3 consists of 13 residues. Germline assignment: CDR1 SGDLS and CDR2 YYNGEE. Trimming took 4 bases from V and 9 from J, leaving 15 bases between them. The CDR3 nucleotides are TGTGCCAGCAGCTTTACCGCAGAGGACACGCAGTATTTT. Its protein is CASSFTAEDTQYF.

V and J are TRBV14 and TRBJ2-1; 9 bases agree with TRBD1. Germline CDR1 reads SGHDN; CDR2 reads FVKESK. The CDR3 is 18 amino acids. V lost 1 base and J lost 7; bases outside the gene matches: 14. The CDR3 region has the DNA TGTGCCAGCAGCCAAGGTGGGACAGGGAGATATTTTAGGAATGAGCAGTTCTTC. Translated, it gives CASSQGGTGRYFRNEQFF.

The V and J genes are TRBV7-2 and TRBJ1-3; D is undetermined. This CDR3 region has 13 residues. The germline CDR1 and CDR2 sequences are SGHTA and FQGNSA. With 6 bases removed from V and 2 bases from J, the gap between germline ends came to 8 bases. CDR3 sequence reads: CASSPGTGNTIYF. CDR3 bases: TGTGCCAGCAGTCCCGGGACTGGAAACACCATATATTTT.

The V and J genes are TRBV5-1 and TRBJ2-3; D gene ambiguous. Germline-derived CDR1 and CDR2 are SGHRS and YFSETQ. This CDR3 is 16 amino acids long. Trimming shortened V by 1 base and J by 4 bases, and 16 bases separated the two germline ends. The CDR3 bases are TGCGCCAGCAGCTTGTCCCCGGCTCTTCAAGCAGATACGCAGTATTTT. Translating gives CASSLSPALQADTQYF.

The chain employs TRBV2 and TRBJ1-5; no firm D call. The CDR3 has 13 amino acids. V was clipped by 6 bases and J by 1 base, with 7 bases between them. Germline assignment: CDR1 SNHLY and CDR2 FYNNEI. CDR3 amino acids: CASSLMSNQPQHF. The CDR3 nucleotides read TGTGCCAGCAGCCTTATGAGCAATCAGCCCCAGCATTTT.

This clone was seen just once. The rearrangement links TRBV6-1 to TRBJ1-2; TRBD1 agrees at 7 bases. The CDR3 is 16 amino acids. J lost 4 bases, V lost 4 bases, and 12 bases had no gene match. Germline V gene data show CDR1 as MNHNS and CDR2 as SASEGT. Here the CDR3 reads CASSVSGTAAVYGYTF. Here the CDR3 DNA reads TGTGCCAGCAGTGTATCCGGGACAGCGGCTGTCTATGGCTACACCTTC.

This clone appeared once. The sample contains more than one DNA sequence encoding this CDR3. The rearrangement joins TRBV5-1 to TRBJ2-5; D gene ambiguous. CDR3 length equals 13 residues. Germline CDR1 is SGHRS and CDR2 is YFSETQ. The V end was cut by 1 base, the J end by 4 bases, with 8 bases between. The CDR3 bases are TGCGCCAGCAGCTTGCTAATAGGAGAGACCCAGTACTTC. Translated, it gives CASSLLIGETQYF.

The chain joins TRBV6-1 to TRBJ1-2, with a weak D call TRBD1 (5 bases). Germline loops: CDR1 MNHNS, CDR2 SASEGT. V was pared by 1 base and J by 3 bases, with 12 bases between. This CDR3 has 15 residues. This CDR3 reads CASSEGQTRDYGYTF. The CDR3 coding sequence is TGTGCCAGCAGTGAAGGACAGACCAGGGACTATGGCTACACCTTC.